This T cell receptor beta chain was profiled in a study of CD8 T cells in Susac syndrome. Study-wide background: Patients with Susac syndrome who were sequenced included more than 5 with active disease and roughly 8 in remission.

Points from the study as a whole: CD4+ T cell repertoires in Susac syndrome exhibited no evidence of clonal expansion.

RNA, at roughly 0.45 to 1 ug, was reverse transcribed with random hexamers. Multiplex immunoSEQ PCR targeted 54 Vbeta and 13 Jbeta TCR beta segments. TCRdb fed the immunoSEQ multiplex PCR reads into MiXCR, producing one record per CDR3 protein. Found here are under 200,000 distinct CDR3 sequences, around nine tenths of them singletons; the top ten hold 0.075% to 0.095%. As concerns this clonotype: The target antigen is unknown.

Germline V gene data show CDR1 as SQVTM and CDR2 as ANQGSEA. V was shortened by 4 bases and J by 2 bases, with 6 bases between the two germline ends. CDR3 length equals 11 residues. The sequenced sample consisted of CD4+ T cells from PBMCs. The origin of this receptor is a human donor with Susac syndrome. The chain joins TRBV29-1 to TRBJ2-7; D perhaps matches TRBD1 (6 bases). The CDR3 loop reads CSVGTAYEQYF. The CDR3 DNA follows: TGCAGCGTTGGGACAGCCTACGAGCAGTACTTC.